Detailed here is one TCR beta chain. The data originate from a study of monozygotic twins with inflammatory bowel disease. TCRdb reprocessed the 5' RACE reads and keeps a single row for each CDR3 protein, giving no DNA. The sample holds approximately 380,000 distinct CDR3 sequences. This CDR3 spans 15 amino acids. Germline V gene data show CDR1 as MNHEY and CDR2 as SVGEGT. Sequenced: blood. This clonotype originated in a human donor with ulcerative colitis or Crohn's disease, or a healthy co-twin of an affected twin (not recorded which). The chain joins TRBV6-2 or TRBV6-3 to TRBJ1-2. The CDR3 sequence is CASSYATGRDYGYTF.